This T cell receptor (beta chain) was sequenced in a study of technical replicates of blood from several donors (dated by TCRdb to 2016 to 2017). In the case of this clone: Which antigen it targets is not known. There are no base qualities to consult, and no much larger clone falls within one base.

To prepare the library, the immunoSEQ multiplex PCR assay was applied. This is the immuneACCESS table as TCRdb keeps it, with only in-frame sequences that have V and J called. A part of the clones is gone; compared with another copy, unresolved V genes explain less than half, and the rest is unexplained. The sample profile shows more than 65,000 clones; 95% to 97% of them were found once. The ten largest clones capture less than 0.2% of the sample. V loses 5 bases of germline sequence and J loses 10 bases, and the interval between the two ends is 9 bases. The CDR3 contains 11 residues, cysteine and phenylalanine counted. The kept DNA is CDR3 alone, 33 bases in frame from the first base. The germline V gene gives CDR1 as SNHLY and CDR2 as FYNNEI.

This TCR derives from a human donor in good health. Sequencing was done on a sample of T cells isolated from PBMCs. The rearranged chain carries TRBV2 and TRBJ2-1; the D gene is possibly TRBD2, with 5 bases matching. CDR3 sequence: CASSLAREQFF. In nucleotide form, the sequence is TGTGCCAGCAGTCTAGCAAGGGAGCAGTTCTTC. Reference TRBV2 and TRBJ2-1 proteins supply the regions before and after the CDR3; the full variable domain is: EPEVTQTPSHQVTQMGQEVILRCVPISNHLYFYWYRQILGQKVEFLVSFYNNEISEKSEIFDDQFSVERPDGSNFTLKIRSTKLEDSAMYFCASSLAREQFFGPGTRLTVL.